This T cell receptor beta chain emerged from a study of CD8+ T cells in alopecia areata. Study-wide context: Patients given treatment had severity scored by the percentage of scalp area affected.

RNA was isolated and reverse transcribed to cDNA, the sequencing template. Only in-frame clones appear in the TCRdb table, and some are missing; sequencing was by immunoSEQ multiplex PCR. The table records roughly 12,000 clones, about 70% of them present only once. The treatment denotes: oral pan-JAK inhibitor, 5-10 mg twice daily. Lesional scalp punch biopsies and peripheral blood were collected from alopecia areata patients. Trimming removed 6 bases from V and 1 base from J, with 13 bases in between. The CDR3 sequence is 14 residues long. Germline-derived CDR1 and CDR2 are SGHRS and YFSETQ. General study points: In scalp, tofacitinib significantly decreased clonality and expanded CD8+ clones among the top 100. The study found that many expanded lesional clones persisted in scalp and blood during tofacitinib.

Remarks on this clone: Its antigen is undetermined.

The chain recombines TRBV5-1 with TRBJ1-1, with D possibly being TRBD1 (6 bases). This clonotype was sampled from a human donor with alopecia areata. The sample here was skin, taken at week 4, from a patient treated with tofacitinib. This CDR3 reads CASNLLTGNTEAFF. The CDR3 bases are TGCGCCAGCAACCTCCTGACAGGGAACACTGAAGCTTTCTTT. Together with reference TRBV5-1 and TRBJ1-1, the CDR3 gives the full variable domain: KAGVTQTPRYLIKTRGQQVTLSCSPISGHRSVSWYQQTPGQGLQFLFEYFSETQRNKGNFPGRFSGRQFSNSRSEMNVSTLELGDSALYLCASNLLTGNTEAFFGQGTRLTVV.